These 16 T cell receptor beta chains were all obtained from the same sample, sequenced in a study of blood T cells in healthy people across ages. A second about 7 to 12 cycle PCR used barcoded and J-beta primers. A single record per CDR3 protein comes from TCRdb applying MiXCR to the 5' RACE reads. The sample lists 800,000 to 950,000 distinct CDR3 sequences, around 48% occurring once. Sequencing input: blood. All receptors derive from a man aged 25-45 years in good health.

The table lists this clonotype with a few counts. V is TRBV3-1 and J is TRBJ1-5; 10 nucleotides line up with TRBD1. The germline V gene encodes CDR1 LGHDT and CDR2 YNNKEL (reference sequence). With V trimmed by 4 bases and J by 0 bases, 3 bases remained unmatched. The length of the CDR3 is 16 residues. The CDR3 sequence: CASSPRQGASNQPQHF. In DNA form, the CDR3 reads TGTGCCAGCAGCCCGAGACAGGGGGCTAGCAATCAGCCCCAGCATTTT.

The CDR3 loop reads CASTQIGDPRRTQYF. CDR3 nucleotide sequence: TGTGCCAGCACCCAAATAGGGGACCCCAGAAGGACCCAGTACTTC. The rearrangement links TRBV27 to TRBJ2-5; D might be TRBD1 or TRBD2, each matching 5 bases. Germline CDR1 is MNHEY and CDR2 is SMNVEV (reference sequence). V dropped 7 bases and J dropped 7 bases, with 22 bases sitting between them. The CDR3 has 15 residues.

CDR3 DNA: TGCAGTGCTGCCCGGAACCGTGGGAACACTGAAGCTTTCTTT. Translating it yields CSAARNRGNTEAFF. This chain uses TRBV20-1 with TRBJ1-1, with unresolved D. Germline V lookup: CDR1 DFQATT, CDR2 SNEGSKA (reference sequence). This CDR3 is built from 14 residues. Trimming left V 5 bases short and J 1 base short, with 14 bases between.

The chain combines TRBV2 with TRBJ2-2, with D perhaps TRBD2 (6 bases). CDR1 is SNHLY and CDR2 is FYNNEI in the germline V gene. This CDR3 is 13 amino acids long. Trimming stripped 7 bases from V and 3 bases from J, with 9 bases between. The CDR3 nucleotides are TGTGCCAGCATCGGGGGATACACCGGGGAGCTGTTTTTT. Protein: CASIGGYTGELFF.

The rearrangement joins TRBV29-1 to TRBJ2-3; the D gene could be TRBD1 or TRBD2 (5 bases each). CDR3 length: 13 amino acids. Germline CDR1 and CDR2: SQVTM and ANQGSEA. V lost 8 bases to trimming and J lost 0 bases, with 12 bases between them. CDR3 amino acids: CSTGRDSTDTQYF. Written as DNA, the CDR3 is TGCAGCACCGGACGGGACAGCACAGATACGCAGTATTTT.

This clonotype was seen a few times. This chain links TRBV7-9 with TRBJ2-5; D gene unclear. CDR1 SEHNR and CDR2 FQNEAQ come from the germline V gene (reference sequence). V dropped 2 bases and J dropped 5 bases, with 6 bases sitting between them. The CDR3 is 12 amino acids. As DNA, the CDR3 is TGTGCCAGCAGCTTATGGGTCGAGACCCAGTACTTC. It yields the protein CASSLWVETQYF.

V gene TRBV9 combines with J gene TRBJ2-1, with TRBD2 matching 8 bases. The CDR3 runs to 15 residues. V trimming: 4 bases; J trimming: 3 bases; junction bases outside the gene matches: 6. Per germline, CDR1 SGDLS and CDR2 YYNGEE. In nucleotides, the CDR3 is TGTGCCAGCAGCATAGCGGGGATTAACTACAATGAGCAGTTCTTC. It is translated as CASSIAGINYNEQFF.

To note about this clonotype: Compared with germline, one end of the junction differs, possibly owing to a read error. The chain has TRBV5-1 and TRBJ2-3, with no clear D. Germline V CDR1 and CDR2: SGHRS, YFSETQ. This CDR3 has 12 residues. The CDR3 region is CVSSLDSLDWYF. In nucleotides, the CDR3 is TGCGTCAGCAGCTTAGACTCTCTTGATTGGTATTTT.

The chain recombines TRBV2 with TRBJ2-7; D could derive from TRBD1 or TRBD2 (5 bases each). The CDR3 is made up of 14 amino acids. CDR1 and CDR2 from the germline V gene are SNHLY and FYNNEI. V was pared by 2 bases and J by 0 bases, with 8 bases between. The CDR3 DNA sequence: TGTGCCAGCAGTGAACGAGGGACCTCCTACGAGCAGTACTTC. Residues: CASSERGTSYEQYF.

The V call is TRBV12-3 or TRBV12-4, the J call TRBJ2-7; possibly TRBD1 or TRBD2 for D (5 bases each). The CDR3 loop spans 16 amino acids. V was clipped by 2 bases and J by 3 bases, with 17 bases between them. This CDR3 is CASSLRGVRIYYEQYF. The CDR3 DNA follows: TGTGCCAGCAGTTTAAGAGGGGTTCGCATTTACTACGAGCAGTACTTC.

The chain links TRBV21-1 to TRBJ2-7; the D call of TRBD1 is as the table states it, not checked on the DNA. TRBV21-1 is flagged as a pseudogene. The CDR3 runs to 11 residues. CDR3 bases: TGTGCCGGACGGAGACAGTACGAGCAGTACTTC. Translated: CAGRRQYEQYF.

This clonotype was seen repeatedly, ten times or more. This chain links TRBV20-1 with TRBJ2-7; 7 bases match TRBD1. Trimming at V came to 3 bases and at J to 6 bases, leaving 8 bases not matched to a gene. The length of the CDR3 is 13 residues. CDR1 is DFQATT and CDR2 is SNEGSKA in the germline V gene (reference sequence). Here the CDR3 DNA reads TGCAGTGCTAGGGACCCCTACAGGGGCGAGCAGTACTTC. This sequence encodes CSARDPYRGEQYF.

The CDR3 DNA reads TGCGCCAGCAGCTGGGAGACTAGAGCTGAGCAGTTCTTC. This gives the protein CASSWETRAEQFF. The rearrangement links TRBV5-1 to TRBJ2-1; tentative D call: TRBD2 (6 bases). Germline V gene lookup returns CDR1 SGHRS and CDR2 YFSETQ. V gave up 3 bases and J gave up 9 bases, with 13 bases separating them. This CDR3 comprises 13 residues.

Only a few counts were recorded for this clonotype. The rearrangement uses TRBV20-1 and TRBJ2-7; D possibly matches TRBD1 or TRBD2 (5 bases each). With 0 bases removed from V and 4 bases from J, the gap between germline ends came to 16 bases. The CDR3 has 15 amino acids. CDR1 and CDR2 (germline): DFQATT, SNEGSKA (reference sequence). This CDR3 is CSARDSEGRYYEQYF. DNA of the CDR3: TGCAGTGCTAGAGACTCCGAGGGACGGTATTACGAGCAGTACTTC.

This clonotype was detected a few times. V and J are TRBV25-1 and TRBJ2-5; D is ambiguous. Germline values: CDR1 MGHDK, CDR2 SYGVNS. The CDR3 spans 12 residues. V was shortened by 3 bases and J by 9 bases, with 11 bases between the two germline ends. The CDR3 region has the DNA TGTGCCAGCAGTGAGGGCCACCCAGCCCAGTACTTC. Its translation: CASSEGHPAQYF. The complete variable domain, with remaining parts taken from reference TRBV25-1 and TRBJ2-5, reads EADIYQTPRYLVIGTGKKITLECSQTMGHDKMYWYQQDPGMELHLIHYSYGVNSTEKGDLSSESTVSRIRTEHFPLTLESARPSHTSQYLCASSEGHPAQYFGPGTRLLVL.

The genes are TRBV7-2 and TRBJ2-5, with D tentatively TRBD2 (5 bases). Germline CDR1 reads SGHTA; CDR2 reads FQGNSA. This CDR3 spans 12 amino acids. V gave up 4 bases and J gave up 8 bases, with 11 bases separating them. In nucleotides, the CDR3 is TGTGCCAGCAGCTCTACTAGGCACACCCAGTACTTC. Translating gives CASSSTRHTQYF.